These T cell receptor beta chains were read from a single sample in a study of cytomegalovirus exposure and HLA in healthy donors. Only in-frame clones appear in the TCRdb table, and some are missing; sequencing was by immunoSEQ multiplex PCR. Among about 94,000 clones listed, about 80% were seen once. The sample taken for sequencing was PBMCs. The source of these receptors is a man aged 40-50 years in good health and CMV-seropositive. The CDR3 runs from the conserved cysteine through the conserved F or W. The D gene is left open where the match is weak. The size of a clone is reported for some rows only, either as once, few or many, or as a class for expanded clones.

j_call	clone_size	v_call	d_call	cdr3_aa	cdr3_nt
TRBJ1-2	once	TRBV19	NA	CASTVRAGRGYTF	TGTGCCAGTACCGTGCGAGCGGGGCGGGGCTACACCTTC
TRBJ1-1	NA	TRBV2	TRBD1	CASRWGQTLNTEAFF	TGTGCCAGCAGGTGGGGACAGACCTTGAACACTGAAGCTTTCTTT
TRBJ1-5	NA	TRBV7-2	NA	CASGNRVDQPQHF	TGTGCCAGCGGAAACAGGGTAGATCAGCCCCAGCATTTT
TRBJ1-4	NA	TRBV5-1	TRBD1	CASSSTGPREKLFF	TGCGCCAGCAGCTCGACAGGGCCCAGGGAAAAACTGTTTTTT
TRBJ2-7	NA	TRBV7-2	TRBD1	CASSLGDSSYEQYF	TGTGCCAGCAGCTTAGGGGACAGTTCCTACGAGCAGTACTTC
TRBJ2-6	few	TRBV11-3	TRBD1	CASSLRQGLAGANVLTF	TGTGCCAGCAGCTTAAGACAGGGGTTAGCTGGGGCCAACGTCCTGACTTTC
TRBJ2-2	NA	TRBV25-1	NA	CACLRGLDGKLFF	TGTGCCTGTTTAAGAGGCTTAGACGGGAAGCTGTTTTTT
TRBJ1-3	NA	TRBV6-5	TRBD1	CASRRDRAVHTIYF	TGTGCCAGCAGACGGGACAGGGCAGTACACACCATATATTTT
TRBJ2-1	once	TRBV6-6	TRBD2	CASRDSGTSGGNEQFF	TGTGCCAGCAGGGACTCCGGGACTAGCGGGGGGAACGAGCAGTTCTTC
TRBJ1-2	NA	TRBV5-1	NA	CASSLETASYGYTF	TGCGCCAGCAGCTTGGAGACAGCCTCCTATGGCTACACCTTC
TRBJ2-7	few	TRBV7-2	TRBD2	CAGGASGSSYEQYF	TGTGCCGGGGGGGCTAGCGGGAGCTCCTACGAGCAGTACTTC
TRBJ2-5	once	TRBV7-6	TRBD1	CASSLAGIGTGETQYF	TGTGCCAGCAGCTTAGCGGGGATCGGGACAGGAGAGACCCAGTACTTC
TRBJ2-3	NA	TRBV5-1	NA	CASSLPGASTDTQYF	TGCGCCAGCAGCTTACCAGGGGCAAGCACAGATACGCAGTATTTT
TRBJ2-3	NA	TRBV4-2	TRBD2	CASSQAAGGNIPTDTQYF	TGTGCCAGCAGCCAAGCAGCGGGGGGAAACATTCCCACAGATACGCAGTATTTT
TRBJ2-7	NA	TRBV11-2	TRBD1	CASSLRTGSSYEQYF	TGTGCCAGCAGCCTTCGGACAGGGAGCTCCTACGAGCAGTACTTC
TRBJ2-3	NA	TRBV11-3	TRBD2	CASSLGEGIDSDTQYF	TGTGCCAGCAGCCTAGGGGAGGGAATTGATTCTGATACGCAGTATTTT
TRBJ2-6	NA	TRBV10-3	TRBD2	CAIRGTSGASSGANVLTF	TGTGCCATCAGGGGGACTAGCGGGGCTAGCTCTGGGGCCAACGTCCTGACTTTC
TRBJ2-7	NA	TRBV27	TRBD2	CASSRRLAPTYEQYF	TGTGCCAGCAGCCGGAGACTAGCCCCAACCTACGAGCAGTACTTC
TRBJ1-2	NA	TRBV5-6	TRBD1	CASSARQGGGYTF	TGTGCCAGCAGCGCTAGACAGGGGGGTGGCTACACCTTC
TRBJ2-5	NA	TRBV28	NA	CASSFASNEETQYF	TGTGCCAGCAGTTTTGCTAGTAATGAAGAGACCCAGTACTTC
TRBJ2-1	NA	TRBV19	TRBD2	CASSRAGGQYNEQFF	TGTGCCAGTAGTAGAGCGGGGGGCCAGTACAATGAGCAGTTCTTC
TRBJ2-2	NA	TRBV19	NA	CASSIFTTLTGELFF	TGTGCCAGTAGTATATTTACGACTCTCACCGGGGAGCTGTTTTTT
TRBJ1-4	NA	TRBV11-2	NA	CATRGVEEKLFF	TGTGCCACCCGAGGAGTCGAGGAAAAACTGTTTTTT
TRBJ2-3	once	TRBV10-3	TRBD1	CAISEGKQGASDTQYF	TGTGCCATCAGTGAAGGGAAACAGGGGGCTTCGGATACGCAGTATTTT
TRBJ1-4	NA	TRBV4-2	NA	CASSQVQGSDEKLFF	TGTGCCAGCAGCCAGGTACAGGGATCGGATGAAAAACTGTTTTTT
TRBJ1-3	few	TRBV2	NA	CASSYRWTTGNTIYF	TGTGCCAGCAGCTACCGCTGGACTACTGGAAACACCATATATTTT
TRBJ1-1	NA	TRBV7-2	NA	CASRSLRTNTEAFF	TGTGCCAGCAGATCCCTTAGAACGAACACTGAAGCTTTCTTT
TRBJ1-6	NA	TRBV7-9	TRBD1	CASSLQTGLNSPLHF	TGTGCCAGCAGCTTGCAGACAGGGCTTAATTCACCCCTCCACTTT
TRBJ1-1	NA	TRBV29-1	NA	CSKPGVNTEAFF	TGCAGCAAACCCGGGGTGAACACTGAAGCTTTCTTT
TRBJ1-2	NA	TRBV10-3	NA	CAISEGRNRGDYGYTF	TGTGCCATCAGTGAGGGTCGCAACCGGGGGGACTATGGCTACACCTTC
TRBJ1-6	NA	TRBV6-5	NA	CASSADRDINSPLHF	TGTGCCAGCAGTGCCGACCGGGACATTAATTCACCCCTCCACTTT
TRBJ2-1	few	TRBV5-6	NA	CASSYTGRSYNEQFF	TGTGCCAGCAGCTACACAGGGCGTTCCTACAATGAGCAGTTCTTC
TRBJ2-7	NA	TRBV19	TRBD1	CASSPVVDRGRIKQYF	TGTGCCAGTAGTCCAGTCGTGGACAGGGGGCGGATTAAGCAGTACTTC
TRBJ2-7	NA	TRBV18	TRBD1	CASSPPSQGTGSGEQYF	TGTGCCAGCTCGCCGCCGAGTCAAGGGACAGGGTCGGGCGAGCAGTACTTC
TRBJ2-7	NA	TRBV28	NA	CASSLRGYEQYF	TGTGCCAGCAGTTTAAGGGGCTACGAGCAGTACTTC
TRBJ2-7	once	TRBV5-1	TRBD1	CASSQGQEDAYEQYF	TGCGCCAGCAGCCAGGGACAGGAGGACGCCTACGAGCAGTACTTC
TRBJ2-2	few	TRBV19	NA	CAAPSGRGTGELFF	TGTGCCGCCCCTTCGGGGCGGGGCACCGGGGAGCTGTTTTTT
TRBJ1-5	NA	TRBV6-6	TRBD1	CASRHRDRGYQPQHF	TGTGCCAGCAGACACCGGGACAGGGGTTATCAGCCCCAGCATTTT
TRBJ1-4	NA	TRBV6-1	TRBD1	CASSLGQGLNEKLFF	TGTGCCAGCAGTCTGGGACAGGGACTTAATGAAAAACTGTTTTTT
TRBJ2-1	NA	TRBV19	TRBD2	CARPRLAGLRESYNEQFF	TGTGCCAGACCTCGACTAGCGGGATTACGGGAGAGCTACAATGAGCAGTTCTTC
TRBJ2-2	NA	TRBV4-2	TRBD1	CASSQVGTVYTGELFF	TGTGCCAGCAGCCAAGTGGGGACAGTCTACACCGGGGAGCTGTTTTTT
TRBJ2-4	NA	TRBV4-1	TRBD1	CASSQPTGGIAKNIQYF	TGCGCCAGCAGCCAACCCACAGGGGGAATAGCCAAAAACATTCAGTACTTC
TRBJ2-5	NA	TRBV18	TRBD1	CASSPRTGVETQYF	TGTGCCAGCTCACCTCGGACAGGGGTAGAGACCCAGTACTTC
TRBJ1-6	NA	TRBV2	TRBD1	CASKEGTGQYSPLHF	TGTGCCAGCAAGGAAGGGACAGGTCAATATTCACCCCTCCACTTT
TRBJ2-5	once	TRBV19	NA	CASSLQGFGETQYF	TGTGCCAGTAGTCTACAGGGTTTTGGAGAGACCCAGTACTTC
TRBJ2-3	few	TRBV5-4	NA	CASSFFSAIDKDTQYF	TGTGCCAGCAGCTTCTTTAGCGCCATAGACAAGGATACGCAGTATTTT
TRBJ1-5	NA	TRBV6-5	NA	CASSDRSNQPQHF	TGTGCCAGCAGCGACAGATCCAATCAGCCCCAGCATTTT
TRBJ2-7	NA	TRBV6-5	NA	CASSYSEGTYEQYF	TGTGCCAGCAGTTACTCGGAGGGTACCTACGAGCAGTACTTC